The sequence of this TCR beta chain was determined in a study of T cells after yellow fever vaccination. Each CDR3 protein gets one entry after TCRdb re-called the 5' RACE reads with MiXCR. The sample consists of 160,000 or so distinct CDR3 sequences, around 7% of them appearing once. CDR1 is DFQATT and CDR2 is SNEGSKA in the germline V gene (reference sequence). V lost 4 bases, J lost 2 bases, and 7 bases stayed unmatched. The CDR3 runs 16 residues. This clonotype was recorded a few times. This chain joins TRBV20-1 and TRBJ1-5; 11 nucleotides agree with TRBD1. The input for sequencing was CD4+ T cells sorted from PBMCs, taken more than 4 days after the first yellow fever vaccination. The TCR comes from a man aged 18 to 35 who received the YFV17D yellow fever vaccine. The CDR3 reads CSATGQGAGGNQPQHF. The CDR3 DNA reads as TGCAGTGCTACTGGACAGGGGGCCGGGGGCAATCAGCCCCAGCATTTT.